The rows below give T cell receptor beta chains drawn from one sample of a study. TCRdb passed the RT-PCR reads through MiXCR, listing each CDR3 protein once. The sample carries hundreds of thousands of distinct CDR3 sequences, approximately 15% recorded once. The sequenced material came from memory CD4+ T cells from blood. These receptors came from a female donor in good health, serving as a healthy control. CDR3s include the opening cysteine and the closing phenylalanine or tryptophan. D genes are given only for firm matches. Clone size, where shown, is once, few, many, or a class for clones that have expanded.

J gene,V gene,clone size,D gene,CDR3 length,CDR3 DNA,CDR3 protein
TRBJ2-7,TRBV11-2,few,.,19,TGTGCCAGCAGCTTAACCCATTGGGGTGAGGTGGGGGCCTCCTACGAGCAGTACTTC,CASSLTHWGEVGASYEQYF
TRBJ2-7,TRBV7-2,many,.,15,TGTGCCACCGCCGAATTGGGAAAAGAGGACTACGAGCAGTACTTC,CATAELGKEDYEQYF
TRBJ2-1,TRBV6-5,many,.,13,TGTGCCAGCAGTCACTTAGACGGAGATGAGCAGTTCTTC,CASSHLDGDEQFF
TRBJ2-3,TRBV5-1,.,TRBD1,17,TGCGCCAGCAGCCGCTCCGGGACAGGGGGCCTACCAGATACGCAGTATTTT,CASSRSGTGGLPDTQYF
TRBJ2-6,TRBV7-9,once,.,18,TGTGCCAGCAGCTTACCCCCCCTAGCGAGCTCTGGGGCCAACGTCCTGACTTTC,CASSLPPLASSGANVLTF
TRBJ2-3,TRBV5-1,many,TRBD2,18,TGCGCCAGCAGCTTGGCCCCCCTAGCGGGGGCCCTCACAGATACGCAGTATTTT,CASSLAPLAGALTDTQYF
TRBJ2-2,TRBV5-1,.,.,14,TGCGCCAGCAGCTTGAATGTAAACACCGGGGAGCTGTTTTTT,CASSLNVNTGELFF
TRBJ1-1,TRBV20-1,many,.,13,TGCAGTGCTAGAGATCCATACGCGCCCGAAGCTTTCTTT,CSARDPYAPEAFF
TRBJ1-1,TRBV18,few,.,13,TGTGCCAGCGACAGAGACCTGAACACTGAAGCTTTCTTT,CASDRDLNTEAFF
TRBJ1-2,TRBV12-3/TRBV12-4,.,.,14,TGTGCCAGCAGTTTTAGGGCAGCTAACTATGGCTACACCTTC,CASSFRAANYGYTF
TRBJ2-2,TRBV7-2,few,TRBD2,17,TGTGCCAGCAGCACCCAGCGGGGGACAAGAGGAACCGGGGAGCTGTTTTTT,CASSTQRGTRGTGELFF
TRBJ1-1,TRBV3-1,few,.,13,TGTGCCAGCAGCCAAGAGCGCAGATCAGGAGCTTTCTTT,CASSQERRSGAFF
TRBJ2-3,TRBV7-3,many,.,15,TGTGCCAGCAGCTCAGCGCGGGGAAGCACAGATACGCAGTATTTT,CASSSARGSTDTQYF
TRBJ2-2,TRBV5-6,.,.,16,TGTGCCAGCAGCCTACAGTTCTTAGTTAACACCGGGGAGCTGTTTTTT,CASSLQFLVNTGELFF